In this sample, the clone carrying this T cell receptor beta chain turned up a few times. Antigen unknown. The data stem from a study of cytomegalovirus exposure and HLA in healthy donors. V trimming: 6 bases; J trimming: 2 bases; junction bases outside the gene matches: 18. CDR1 is MRHNA and CDR2 is SNTAGT in the germline V gene. The CDR3 runs 18 residues. Use of 60 Vbeta and 13 Jbeta primers characterized the PCR. Clones were read by immunoSEQ multiplex PCR, and TCRdb kept only the in-frame ones, dropping some. The sample shows approximately 52,000 clones, about 76% of them seen only once. Regarding the study as a whole: A link between a missense DCLRE1C variant and TCR beta V- and J-gene trimming emerged from a later analysis.

This chain links TRBV6-4 with TRBJ2-7; 8 bases fit TRBD1. This receptor was taken from a female donor in good health and CMV-seronegative. The sequencing input was PBMCs. The CDR3 is CASREDRDFRGRPYEQYF. The CDR3 DNA is TGTGCCAGCAGGGAGGACAGGGATTTTCGGGGGCGCCCCTACGAGCAGTACTTC.